The 21 T cell receptor beta chains listed next were all sequenced from one sample in a study of control samples from healthy donors and cancer patients. Repertoires were generated with immunoSEQ multiplex PCR, while TCRdb's copy carries only in-frame clones and drops some. The table shows fewer than 200,000 clones, with approximately 94% occurring only once. Material: blood. The source is a man under 40 in good health.

This chain connects TRBV9 to TRBJ1-6; TRBD1 agrees at 9 bases. The germline CDR1 and CDR2 sequences are SGDLS and YYNGEE. V lost 3 bases, J lost 10 bases, and 14 bases stayed unmatched. The CDR3 is made up of 17 amino acids. Here the CDR3 reads CASSAGRGDRVNSPLHF. CDR3 nucleotides: TGTGCCAGCAGCGCCGGTCGTGGGGACAGGGTAAACTCACCCCTCCACTTT.

This clone came up once. This rearrangement joins TRBV6-1 to TRBJ1-5, with D possibly being TRBD1 (5 bases). Germline lookup yields CDR1 MNHNS and CDR2 SASEGT. Trimming removed 1 base from V and 2 bases from J, with 6 bases in between. This CDR3 contains 14 residues. DNA of the CDR3: TGTGCCAGCAGTGAAGTCAGGGGCAATCAGCCCCAGCATTTT. It codes for CASSEVRGNQPQHF.

The V call is TRBV19, the J call TRBJ2-7; the match to TRBD2 covers 7 bases. With 3 bases clipped from V and 5 bases from J, the junction kept 7 bases outside the gene matches. Germline CDR1 and CDR2: LNHDA and SQIVND (reference sequence). The CDR3 has 14 amino acids. The CDR3: CASSIQAGWDEQYF. The CDR3 bases are TGTGCCAGTAGTATCCAAGCGGGATGGGACGAGCAGTACTTC.

The chain recombines TRBV4-1 with TRBJ1-2, with D hard to call. There are 16 residues in the CDR3. Trimming shortened V by 0 bases and J by 7 bases, and 18 bases separated the two germline ends. The germline CDR1 and CDR2 sequences are MGHRA and YSYEKL. CDR3 protein: CASSQDYPPMAGGYTF. In nucleotides, the CDR3 is TGCGCCAGCAGCCAAGACTACCCCCCAATGGCGGGTGGCTACACCTTC.

Here the CDR3 reads CASSLGLAGGRSTDTQYF. The DNA of the CDR3 is TGTGCCAGTAGTCTGGGACTAGCGGGGGGCCGTAGCACAGATACGCAGTATTTT. The chain uses TRBV19 and TRBJ2-3; 15 bases agree with TRBD2. This CDR3 has 18 residues. CDR1 is LNHDA, CDR2 SQIVND, per germline (reference sequence). Germline trimming cut 5 bases from V and 0 bases from J; bases unmatched to any gene: 6.

The CDR3 nucleotides read TGTGCCAGCAGTGGGGGGGCGGGAGGTACAGATACGCAGTATTTT. It is translated as CASSGGAGGTDTQYF. The chain recombines TRBV2 with TRBJ2-3; 8 nucleotides align to TRBD2. The CDR3 spans 15 residues. The V and J ends lost 4 bases and 3 bases, in that order; junction bases with no gene match: 6. Germline CDR1 is SNHLY and CDR2 is FYNNEI. Together with reference TRBV2 and TRBJ2-3, the CDR3 gives the full variable domain: EPEVTQTPSHQVTQMGQEVILRCVPISNHLYFYWYRQILGQKVEFLVSFYNNEISEKSEIFDDQFSVERPDGSNFTLKIRSTKLEDSAMYFCASSGGAGGTDTQYFGPGTRLTVL.

J is TRBJ2-7 and V is TRBV11-2; unclear D gene. CDR1 and CDR2 (germline): SGHAT, FQNNGV. The germline V and J ends were trimmed by 1 base and 4 bases, with 14 bases remaining between them. CDR3 length: 15 amino acids. CDR3 sequence: CASSLVATLPYEQYF. The CDR3 bases are TGTGCCAGCAGCTTAGTGGCGACTTTACCTTACGAGCAGTACTTC.

The chain has TRBV29-1 and TRBJ1-5; tentatively, D is TRBD1 (6 bases). The V and J ends lost 7 bases and 6 bases respectively, with 16 bases between them. The CDR3 has 13 amino acids. Germline CDR1 reads SQVTM; CDR2 reads ANQGSEA. CDR3 amino acids: CSAVIPGAQPQHF. In DNA, the CDR3 is TGCAGCGCAGTGATACCAGGGGCTCAGCCCCAGCATTTT.

The chain has TRBV7-9 and TRBJ2-3, with no clear D. Germline V lookup: CDR1 SEHNR, CDR2 FQNEAQ (reference sequence). The CDR3 runs 14 residues. The V gene lost 5 bases and the J gene lost 1 base, with 10 bases spanning the gap. CDR3 region: CASSLAVGTDTQYF. DNA for the CDR3: TGTGCCAGCAGCCTGGCAGTTGGCACAGATACGCAGTATTTT.

The V call is TRBV3-1 (or the pseudogene TRBV3-2), the J call TRBJ1-1, with a possible D match to TRBD1 (5 bases). CDR3 length: 12 residues. Germline V gives CDR1 LGHDT, CDR2 YNNKEL (reference sequence). The V end lost 4 bases, the J end lost 11 bases, and 14 bases lay between the germline ends. CDR3 amino acids: CASSPKGARAFF. In DNA, the CDR3 is TGTGCCAGCAGCCCCAAAGGGGCGCGCGCTTTCTTT.

This clone was seen a few times. The chain carries TRBV29-1 and TRBJ2-3; TRBD1 matches at 7 bases. CDR1 and CDR2 from the germline V gene are SQVTM and ANQGSEA. The CDR3 is 13 residues long. V dropped 7 bases and J dropped 0; count of bases not matched to a gene: 4. DNA of the CDR3: TGCAGCGGTGACAGGGTCAGCACAGATACGCAGTATTTT. Its protein product is CSGDRVSTDTQYF.

The chain uses TRBV19 and TRBJ1-3, with 7 bases identical to TRBD1. The CDR3 spans 14 residues. The junction had 0 bases not matched to a gene; V was cut back by 2 bases and J by 2 bases. The germline V gene encodes CDR1 LNHDA and CDR2 SQIVND (reference sequence). CDR3 bases: TGTGCCAGTAGTATACAGGGGGCTGGAAACACCATATATTTT. It is translated as CASSIQGAGNTIYF.

This rearrangement joins TRBV24-1 to TRBJ2-5, with D perhaps TRBD1 (6 bases). Germline CDR1 reads KGHDR; CDR2 reads SFDVKD. CDR3 length equals 14 residues. Trimming left V 5 bases short and J 4 bases short, with 13 bases between. The CDR3, as DNA: TGTGCCACCAGTGGGTACAGGGTCGGAGAGACCCAGTACTTC. Its protein is CATSGYRVGETQYF.

The chain has TRBV3-1 (or the pseudogene TRBV3-2) and TRBJ2-7; either TRBD1 or TRBD2 may supply D (6 bases each). The CDR3 loop spans 15 amino acids. Between the trimmed V and J ends, which lost 1 base and 7 bases, there was a span of 17 bases. Germline loops: CDR1 LGHDT, CDR2 YNNKEL (reference sequence). CDR3 in DNA: TGTGCCAGCAGCCAAGTAGTAACGGGGGCTGGGGAGCAGTACTTC. This codes for CASSQVVTGAGEQYF.

The V gene is TRBV12-3 or TRBV12-4, the J gene TRBJ1-6; D call uncertain. Trimming took off 5 bases at V and 10 bases at J, with 12 bases between the two ends. This CDR3 contains 13 residues. Here the CDR3 reads CASSPFQTSPLHF. The CDR3 DNA is TGTGCCAGCAGTCCCTTCCAGACCTCACCCCTCCACTTT.

The rearrangement links TRBV19 to TRBJ2-2; D not certain. V lost 1 base to trimming and J lost 5 bases, with 5 bases between them. Germline assignment: CDR1 LNHDA and CDR2 SQIVND (reference sequence). The CDR3 length is 13 residues. The CDR3 DNA follows: TGTGCCAGTAGTATAGGAGTGACCGGGGAGCTGTTTTTT. Its translation: CASSIGVTGELFF.

This rearrangement joins TRBV3-1 (or the pseudogene TRBV3-2) to TRBJ1-3, with TRBD1 matching over 8 bases. Germline V lookup: CDR1 LGHDT, CDR2 YNNKEL (reference sequence). Trimming removed 4 bases from V and 1 base from J; junction bases left unmatched: 6. This CDR3 has 16 residues. CDR3 bases: TGTGCCAGCAGCCGTCGGCAGGGGGCTTCTGGAAACACCATATATTTT. It encodes CASSRRQGASGNTIYF.

This clone was detected only once. This chain's CDR3 is CASSLTGARHTEAFF. CDR3 in DNA: TGTGCCAGCAGCCTTACGGGTGCGAGGCACACTGAAGCTTTCTTT. The chain has TRBV7-9 and TRBJ1-1; D unclear. The V end was cut by 5 bases, the J end by 3 bases, with 16 bases between. The CDR3 covers 15 residues. Germline values: CDR1 SEHNR, CDR2 FQNEAQ (reference sequence).

This chain uses TRBV11-2 with TRBJ1-2; D possibly corresponds to TRBD1 (5 bases). The germline V gene has CDR1 SGHAT and CDR2 FQNNGV. The CDR3 loop spans 12 amino acids. V shed 6 bases and J shed 8 bases, with 13 bases lying between them. For the CDR3, the DNA is TGTGCCAGCAGGGGGAGGGGTCGCGGCTACACCTTC. This translates into CASRGRGRGYTF.

J is TRBJ1-2 and V is TRBV7-2; D is ambiguous. The ends were cut back, 5 bases at V and 4 bases at J, with 5 bases in the middle. CDR1 is SGHTA, CDR2 FQGNSA, per germline. CDR3 length equals 11 residues. CDR3 coding DNA: TGTGCCAGCAGCGAGGCCTATGGCTACACCTTC. This gives the protein CASSEAYGYTF.

The J gene is TRBJ1-1, the V gene TRBV6-5, with 7 bases fitting TRBD1. The germline V gene has CDR1 MNHEY and CDR2 SVGAGI. J gave up 5 bases and V 0 bases, and 6 bases lay outside the gene matches. CDR3 size: 15 residues. The CDR3 sequence is CASSYSKRGRTEAFF. In DNA form, the CDR3 reads TGTGCCAGCAGTTACTCGAAGAGGGGGCGGACTGAAGCTTTCTTT.